The 19 T cell receptor beta chains presented below share a single source sample, sequenced in a study of T cell responses to AZD1222 COVID-19 vaccine. Here immunoSEQ multiplex PCR was the method, and the copy in TCRdb shows in-frame clones only, minus some. The repertoire holds about 150,000 clones, 90% seen once, with roughly 1.9% in the top ten. Sequencing used peripheral blood, obtained on day 0 of AZD1222 vaccination. The receptors were gathered from an adult in good health.

The chain links TRBV5-3 to TRBJ2-7; no clear D. TRBV5-3 counts as an open reading frame of uncertain function. This CDR3 has 15 amino acids. The ends were cut back, 4 bases at V and 4 bases at J, with 18 bases in the middle. Written as DNA, the CDR3 is TGTGCCAGAAGCCCGACCGAAGTTGAAAAGTACGAGCAGTACTTC. Translated: CARSPTEVEKYEQYF.

This chain connects TRBV7-3 to TRBJ2-1, with D possibly TRBD2 on 6 matching bases. V lost 2 bases and J 4 bases, leaving 12 bases between the germline ends. CDR1 and CDR2 from the germline V gene are SGHTA and FQGTGA. The CDR3 length is 15 residues. The CDR3 here is CASSLQGREYNEQFF. CDR3 coding DNA: TGTGCCAGCAGCTTACAGGGCCGGGAGTACAATGAGCAGTTCTTC.

The chain has TRBV27 and TRBJ1-5; no firm D call. Germline CDR1 and CDR2: MNHEY and SMNVEV (reference sequence). The CDR3 runs to 14 residues. Trimming shortened V by 0 bases and J by 6 bases, and 9 bases separated the two germline ends. The CDR3: CASSLSPYSQPQHF. As DNA, the CDR3 is TGTGCCAGCAGTTTATCCCCATATAGTCAGCCCCAGCATTTT.

The J gene is TRBJ1-5, the V gene TRBV28, with D possibly being TRBD1 (6 bases). Germline values: CDR1 MDHEN, CDR2 SYDVKM. Trimming stripped 8 bases from V and 3 bases from J, with 11 bases between. The CDR3 sequence is 13 residues long. As DNA, the CDR3 is TGTGCCAGCCTAGGACAGAACAATCAGCCCCAGCATTTT. Protein: CASLGQNNQPQHF.

J is TRBJ2-2 and V is TRBV25-1; possible D gene TRBD1, 5 bases. V was shortened by 4 bases and J by 2 bases, with 14 bases between the two germline ends. The length of the CDR3 is 16 residues. CDR1 and CDR2 from the germline V gene are MGHDK and SYGVNS. The CDR3 DNA follows: TGTGCCAGCAGTGGGGGCAGACAGCAAAACACCGGGGAGCTGTTTTTT. Amino acid sequence: CASSGGRQQNTGELFF. Full variable domain (rest looked up from reference TRBV25-1 and TRBJ2-2): EADIYQTPRYLVIGTGKKITLECSQTMGHDKMYWYQQDPGMELHLIHYSYGVNSTEKGDLSSESTVSRIRTEHFPLTLESARPSHTSQYLCASSGGRQQNTGELFFGEGSRLTVL.

The J gene is TRBJ2-3, the V gene TRBV11-2; D remains unclear. Looked up from germline, CDR1 is SGHAT and CDR2 is FQNNGV. Deletions cut 4 bases from V and 2 bases from J, with 13 bases between. The CDR3 length is 15 residues. CDR3 residues: CASSSPSGLTDTQYF. The CDR3 bases are TGTGCCAGCAGCTCTCCATCCGGGCTCACAGATACGCAGTATTTT. Combining the CDR3 with reference TRBV11-2 and TRBJ2-3 gives the whole variable domain EAGVAQSPRYKIIEKRQSVAFWCNPISGHATLYWYQQILGQGPKLLIQFQNNGVVDDSQLPKDRFSAERLKGVDSTLKIQPAKLEDSAVYLCASSSPSGLTDTQYFGPGTRLTVL.

This clone appeared once. The rearrangement links TRBV2 to TRBJ1-6; D not certain. V was shortened by 0 bases and J by 10 bases, with 13 bases between the two germline ends. Germline lookup yields CDR1 SNHLY and CDR2 FYNNEI. The CDR3 has 15 residues. This CDR3 is CASSEAPGVRSPLHF. The DNA of the CDR3 is TGTGCCAGCAGTGAAGCGCCGGGTGTCAGATCACCCCTCCACTTT.

The chain uses TRBV5-1 and TRBJ2-5, with D perhaps matching TRBD2 (6 bases). V gave up 0 bases and J gave up 4 bases, with 19 bases separating them. This CDR3 spans 17 amino acids. Germline CDR1 reads SGHRS; CDR2 reads YFSETQ. The CDR3 sequence: CASSLAPGELLGETQYF. As DNA, the CDR3 is TGCGCCAGCAGCTTGGCGCCGGGAGAGCTTCTGGGAGAGACCCAGTACTTC.

V is TRBV7-3 and J is TRBJ1-1; unclear D gene. Trimming took off 2 bases at V and 0 bases at J, with 4 bases between the two ends. The CDR3 sequence is 13 residues long. Germline V gives CDR1 SGHTA, CDR2 FQGTGA. CDR3 coding DNA: TGTGCCAGCAGCTTATATCTGAACACTGAAGCTTTCTTT. Its protein is CASSLYLNTEAFF.

Only a few counts were recorded for this clone. V gene TRBV29-1 combines with J gene TRBJ2-7; 8 bases fit TRBD1. CDR3 length: 13 amino acids. V shed 6 bases and J 5 bases; nucleotides not matched to a gene: 9. Germline assignment: CDR1 SQVTM and CDR2 ANQGSEA. The CDR3 nucleotides read TGCAGCGTCATACCGGGACAGGTCCACGAGCAGTACTTC. The encoded protein is CSVIPGQVHEQYF.

This chain joins TRBV27 and TRBJ2-6, with a possible D match to TRBD2 (5 bases). CDR3 size: 17 residues. Germline CDR1 MNHEY, CDR2 SMNVEV (reference sequence). V lost 7 bases, J lost 0 bases, and 16 bases lay in between. CDR3 nucleotide sequence: TGTGCCAGCACCCCGAGGGTGGCCAGCTCTGGGGCCAACGTCCTGACTTTC. This translates into CASTPRVASSGANVLTF.

This sequence joins TRBV4-3 and TRBJ2-1; the match to TRBD2 covers 13 bases. CDR1 is LGHNA, CDR2 YSLEER, per germline. The trim removed 1 base at V and 8 bases at J, leaving 11 bases unmatched. The CDR3 loop spans 18 amino acids. The CDR3 DNA is TGCGCCAGCAGCCAAGGGACTAGCGGGAGAAATCTGTTCCATGAGCAGTTCTTC. Translating gives CASSQGTSGRNLFHEQFF.

Here the CDR3 reads CASSLASGRLAKNIQYF. CDR3 sequence (DNA): TGTGCCAGCAGCTTAGCGTCCGGGAGACTAGCCAAAAACATTCAGTACTTC. V and J are TRBV7-9 and TRBJ2-4; D is possibly TRBD2 (6 bases). CDR1 is SEHNR and CDR2 is FQNEAQ in the germline V gene (reference sequence). Between the trimmed V and J ends, which lost 0 bases and 0 bases, there was a span of 12 bases. This CDR3 is 17 amino acids long.

The rearrangement uses TRBV20-1 and TRBJ2-5; D not resolved. The CDR3 totals 14 residues. The germline gives CDR1 DFQATT, CDR2 SNEGSKA (reference sequence). V was shortened by 3 bases and J by 1 base, with 12 bases between the two germline ends. The CDR3 DNA reads as TGCAGTGCTAGTTCGGTTTTGGGCCAAGAGACCCAGTACTTC. Protein product: CSASSVLGQETQYF.

CDR3 region: CATSRSQGLGDTQYF. CDR3 sequence (DNA): TGTGCCACCAGTAGATCCCAGGGGCTTGGGGATACGCAGTATTTT. The gene calls are TRBV24-1 and TRBJ2-3; perhaps TRBD1 as D (6 bases). The CDR3 extends over 15 amino acids. V lost 6 bases, J lost 6 bases, and 18 bases lay in between. Germline CDR1 KGHDR, CDR2 SFDVKD.

This clone was recorded many times. The gene calls are TRBV6-2 or TRBV6-3 and TRBJ1-2; D might be TRBD1 (5 bases). The CDR3 has 13 amino acids. The germline gives CDR1 MNHEY, CDR2 SVGEGT. V was clipped by 4 bases and J by 4 bases, with 10 bases between them. The CDR3 protein is CASSSTDSYGYTF. The DNA for the CDR3 is TGTGCCAGCAGTTCGACAGACTCCTATGGCTACACCTTC.

This clone was found once. V gene TRBV6-5 combines with J gene TRBJ1-1; TRBD1 aligns across 7 bases. V lost 2 bases to trimming and J lost 5 bases; unmatched junction nucleotides: 5. The V gene's germline CDR1 is MNHEY and CDR2 SVGAGI. The CDR3 contains 14 residues. CDR3 loop: CASSYTPGGTEAFF. The CDR3 nucleotides read TGTGCCAGCAGTTACACGCCAGGGGGAACTGAAGCTTTCTTT.

The chain employs TRBV15 and TRBJ2-1; D unresolved. The CDR3 is 15 residues long. V lost 1 base and J 0 bases, leaving 7 bases between the germline ends. Germline V gene data show CDR1 as LNHNV and CDR2 as YYDKDF (reference sequence). CDR3 region: CATSRGWNSYNEQFF. CDR3 coding DNA: TGTGCCACCAGCAGAGGTTGGAACTCCTACAATGAGCAGTTCTTC.

The CDR3 DNA reads TGCGCCAGCAGCGTGGGAATCGGGCGCAGCACAGATACGCAGTATTTT. Translating gives CASSVGIGRSTDTQYF. The chain has TRBV5-1 and TRBJ2-3; D unclear. This CDR3 spans 16 amino acids. CDR1 is SGHRS and CDR2 is YFSETQ in the germline V gene. The germline V and J ends were trimmed by 4 bases and 0 bases, with 15 bases remaining between them.